One and the same sample provided the 9 T cell receptor beta chains below, sequenced in a study of CD8 T cells in ankylosing spondylitis. TCRdb analysed the 5' RACE reads with MiXCR anew, one entry per CDR3 protein. The profile shows hundreds of thousands of distinct CDR3 sequences, approximately 22% of them singletons. Specimen: blood, either unsorted or a sorted T cell fraction (not recorded which). These receptors originate from a male donor with ankylosing spondylitis or in good health (not recorded which).

The chain has TRBV28 and TRBJ2-3; 8 nucleotides match TRBD1. Germline CDR1 MDHEN, CDR2 SYDVKM. Trimming took 6 bases from V and 1 from J; bases not matched to a gene: 3. The CDR3 loop spans 14 amino acids. CDR3 DNA sequence: TGTGCCAGCAGAGTGACAGGGGGCACAGATACGCAGTATTTT. Translation gives CASRVTGGTDTQYF.

The chain links TRBV29-1 to TRBJ1-1; D is unclear. The CDR3 is 14 residues long. Per the germline V gene, CDR1 is SQVTM and CDR2 is ANQGSEA. V lost 1 base to trimming and J lost 6 bases, with 15 bases between them. CDR3 sequence: CSVEGGLRQSEAFF. DNA for the CDR3: TGCAGCGTTGAAGGTGGCCTCAGGCAGTCTGAAGCTTTCTTT.

The V call is TRBV7-3, the J call TRBJ1-1, with TRBD1 identical over 7 bases. V shed 8 bases, J shed 5 bases, and the junction held 14 bases outside the gene matches. The CDR3 length is 15 residues. Germline CDR1 SGHTA, CDR2 FQGTGA. The CDR3 coding sequence is TGTGCCAGCTCCCAGGGGGGGCGCAGAAGGACTGAAGCTTTCTTT. Protein: CASSQGGRRRTEAFF.

V usage is TRBV4-2 and J usage is TRBJ2-5, with D hard to call. V was pared by 0 bases and J by 1 base, with 12 bases between. The germline gives CDR1 LGHNA, CDR2 YNFKEQ. The CDR3 extends over 16 amino acids. The CDR3 sequence: CASSQEQTMPQETQYF. The CDR3 coding sequence is TGTGCCAGCAGCCAAGAACAGACCATGCCCCAAGAGACCCAGTACTTC.

The sample holds a few counts of this clonotype. The chain carries TRBV3-1 and TRBJ2-5; tentatively, D is TRBD1 (6 bases). Germline-derived CDR1 and CDR2 are LGHDT and YNNKEL (reference sequence). Trimming removed 4 bases from V and 1 base from J, with 19 bases in between. This CDR3 has 17 amino acids. CDR3 region: CASSPRFGDTPQETQYF. CDR3 nucleotide sequence: TGTGCCAGCAGCCCCCGGTTCGGGGACACTCCCCAAGAGACCCAGTACTTC.

The chain employs TRBV11-2 and TRBJ2-5; 12 nucleotides align to TRBD2. The germline gives CDR1 SGHAT, CDR2 FQNNGV. Trimming removed 1 base from V and 5 bases from J; junction bases left unmatched: 5. CDR3 length equals 16 residues. The CDR3 DNA reads as TGTGCCAGCAGCTTAGGGAGACTAGCGGGGGATGAGACCCAGTACTTC. It specifies CASSLGRLAGDETQYF.

There are a few counts of this clonotype. The chain recombines TRBV20-1 with TRBJ2-3; 11 bases are a match to TRBD1. Germline loops: CDR1 DFQATT, CDR2 SNEGSKA (reference sequence). The CDR3 length is 16 residues. V lost 0 bases to trimming and J lost 5 bases; unmatched junction nucleotides: 7. In DNA, the CDR3 is TGCAGTGCTAGAGATATGGACAGGGGGCTTGGAGATACGCAGTATTTT. Translating gives CSARDMDRGLGDTQYF.

This chain connects TRBV12-3 or TRBV12-4 to TRBJ2-2; D unclear. Between the trimmed V and J ends, which lost 3 bases and 7 bases, there was a span of 9 bases. The CDR3 contains 13 residues. CDR3 DNA sequence: TGTGCCAGCAGTTTTTCTGTGGGCGGGGAGCTGTTTTTT. Protein: CASSFSVGGELFF.

The J gene is TRBJ2-3, the V gene TRBV15; 8 bases line up with TRBD2. The CDR3 is 14 amino acids. J was trimmed by 3 bases and V by 6 bases; bases with no gene match: 5. Germline V CDR1 and CDR2: LNHNV, YYDKDF (reference sequence). The CDR3 region has the DNA TGTGCCACCAGAGCAGCGGGGGAGACAGATACGCAGTATTTT. Translated, it gives CATRAAGETDTQYF. The full variable domain, rest sourced from reference TRBV15 and TRBJ2-3, is DAMVIQNPRYQVTQFGKPVTLSCSQTLNHNVMYWYQQKSSQAPKLLFHYYDKDFNNEADTPDNFQSRRPNTSFCFLDIRSPGLGDTAMYLCATRAAGETDTQYFGPGTRLTVL.